Reported below is one T cell receptor (beta chain). Its antigen is currently unknown. Libraries were prepared by immunoSEQ multiplex PCR; TCRdb keeps only in-frame clonotypes and omits some of them. The profile shows some 550,000 clones, less than 98% of them singletons. The CD4+ fraction was divided into a CD45RA+ naive subset and a CD45RA-negative memory subset. The data stem from a study of shared clonotypes between healthy human individuals. Whole-study results and caveats: Shared clonotypes: about 5% naive CD4, about 3.5% naive CD8, 2% to 2.5% memory CD4, about 0.41% memory CD8.

This CDR3 contains 14 residues. V trimming: 7 bases; J trimming: 4 bases; junction bases outside the gene matches: 9. Germline CDR1 WSHSY, CDR2 SAAADI. The chain joins TRBV10-2 to TRBJ1-1; 7 bases align to TRBD1. The material sequenced was naive CD4+ T cells sorted from blood. Indicated subset: CD45RA+ positively selected. The TCR sequence derives from a woman in her twenties or thirties in good health. The CDR3 sequence is CASNPRTGVTEAFF. The CDR3 DNA sequence: TGCGCCAGCAATCCCCGAACAGGGGTCACTGAAGCTTTCTTT.